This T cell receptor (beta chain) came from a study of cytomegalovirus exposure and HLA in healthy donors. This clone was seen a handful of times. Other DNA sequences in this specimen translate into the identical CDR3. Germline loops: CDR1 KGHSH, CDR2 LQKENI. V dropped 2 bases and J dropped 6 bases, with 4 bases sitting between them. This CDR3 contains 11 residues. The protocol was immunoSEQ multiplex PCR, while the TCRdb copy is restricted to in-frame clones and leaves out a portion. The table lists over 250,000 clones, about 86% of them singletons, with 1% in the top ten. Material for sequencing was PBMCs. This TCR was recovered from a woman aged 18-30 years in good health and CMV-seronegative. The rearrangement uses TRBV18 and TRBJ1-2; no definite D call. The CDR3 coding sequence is TGTGCCAGCTCACCAGGAGATGGCTACACCTTC. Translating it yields CASSPGDGYTF.